The clone carrying this T cell receptor (beta chain) appeared once. How the authors handled the data: Using reference gene primer amplification, nucleated cell counts were estimated. TCRdb keeps only in-frame clones here, not all; method: immunoSEQ multiplex PCR. From that table come the V and J calls and clone size; the DNA was used to work out D and trimming. Found here are under 350,000 clones, around nine tenths of them singletons; the top ten hold approximately 4.2%. Germline V CDR1 and CDR2: SGDLS, YYNGEE. The V gene lost 4 bases and the J gene lost 6 bases, with 22 bases spanning the gap. The CDR3 contains 16 residues. These data are taken from a study of blood T cell repertoires in COVID-19. Overall study: Samples of COVID-19 (acute and convalescent) were obtained from the United States, Italy and Spain. The cDNA or gDNA used as material had been derived from T cells, B-cell-depleted T cells, or PBMCs.

This sequence originates from a man in his forties with acute or convalescent COVID-19. The sample consisted of peripheral blood. This rearrangement joins TRBV9 to TRBJ1-2; D gene uncertain. In DNA, the CDR3 is TGTGCCAGCAGCTTCAACCCCGGAGGTGCGCTGAATGGCTACACCTTC. Protein sequence: CASSFNPGGALNGYTF.